What follows is one TCR beta chain and its context. What it binds is not known. The data were taken from a study of cytomegalovirus exposure and HLA in healthy donors. Study summary: From some 190 million T cells, an earlier analysis saw around 120 million unique TCR beta sequences. Broader study findings: Most TCRs appeared rarely, but some public TCRs recurred in many donors. An analysis done earlier found most TCR beta V segments productive about 87% or about 30% of the time.

The CDR3 has 14 amino acids. Germline CDR1 is SGHRS and CDR2 is YFSETQ. V lost 4 bases to trimming and J lost 1 base, with 9 bases between them. Amplification used 60 Vbeta primers and 13 Jbeta primers. The table came from immunoSEQ multiplex PCR; TCRdb's copy has only in-frame clones and leaves some out. The sample shows some 150,000 clones, 60% to 75% of them seen only once. Healthy bone marrow donors made up the cohort. The clonotype comes from a man aged 18 to 29 in good health and CMV-seronegative. This chain joins TRBV5-1 and TRBJ2-1; TRBD1 is a possible D gene (5 bases). Sequencing was performed on PBMCs. The CDR3 DNA follows: TGCGCCAGCAGCCACGGACAATCCTACAATGAGCAGTTCTTC. It specifies CASSHGQSYNEQFF.